This entry features one TCR beta chain sequence. The germline V gene has CDR1 LNHDA and CDR2 SQIVND (reference sequence). Between the trimmed V and J ends, which lost 6 bases and 5 bases, there was a span of 17 bases. This CDR3 contains 14 residues. The data were taken from a study of blood T cell repertoires in COVID-19. Background on the study: Samples representing acute and convalescent COVID-19 were sourced from the United States, Italy and Spain.

Cohorts were assigned according to the clinical history that participants reported. Under the authors' procedure: Amplified reference gene primers provided the basis for estimating nucleated cell counts. Clones were read by immunoSEQ multiplex PCR, and TCRdb kept only the in-frame ones, dropping some. V and J calls plus clone size are reproduced from that table; the DNA served to infer D and trimming. The profile shows approximately 250,000 clones, approximately 90% of them singletons. The specimen sequenced was PBMCs or T cells enriched from blood (not recorded which). This TCR was sampled from a woman aged 25 to 45 with acute COVID-19. This rearrangement joins TRBV19 to TRBJ2-7, with D maybe TRBD2 (5 bases). CDR3 residues: CASRVAPEVHEQYF. DNA for the CDR3: TGTGCCAGTAGGGTGGCCCCGGAGGTCCACGAGCAGTACTTC.